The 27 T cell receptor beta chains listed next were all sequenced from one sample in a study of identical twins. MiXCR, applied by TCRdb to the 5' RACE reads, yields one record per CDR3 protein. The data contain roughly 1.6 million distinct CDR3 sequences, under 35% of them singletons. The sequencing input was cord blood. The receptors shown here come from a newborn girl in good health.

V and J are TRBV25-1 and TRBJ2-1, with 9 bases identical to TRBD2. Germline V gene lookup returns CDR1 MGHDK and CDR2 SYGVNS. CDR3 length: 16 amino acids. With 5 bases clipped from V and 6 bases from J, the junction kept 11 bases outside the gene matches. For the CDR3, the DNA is TGTGCCAGCAGTAGAAGTGCGGGAGGGGATTCCAATGAGCAGTTCTTC. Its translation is CASSRSAGGDSNEQFF.

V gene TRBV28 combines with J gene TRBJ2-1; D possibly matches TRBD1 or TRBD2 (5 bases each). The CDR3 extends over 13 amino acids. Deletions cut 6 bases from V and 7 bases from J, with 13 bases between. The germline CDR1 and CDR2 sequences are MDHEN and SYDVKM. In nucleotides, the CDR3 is TGTGCCAGCAGAACTACGGGGCTTAATGAGCAGTTCTTC. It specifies CASRTTGLNEQFF.

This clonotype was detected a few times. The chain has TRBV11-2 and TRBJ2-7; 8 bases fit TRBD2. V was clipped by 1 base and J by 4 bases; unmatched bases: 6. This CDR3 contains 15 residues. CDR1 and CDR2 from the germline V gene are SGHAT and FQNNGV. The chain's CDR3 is CASSLARGLEYEQYF. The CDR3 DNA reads TGTGCCAGCAGCTTAGCCCGGGGACTAGAGTACGAGCAGTACTTC.

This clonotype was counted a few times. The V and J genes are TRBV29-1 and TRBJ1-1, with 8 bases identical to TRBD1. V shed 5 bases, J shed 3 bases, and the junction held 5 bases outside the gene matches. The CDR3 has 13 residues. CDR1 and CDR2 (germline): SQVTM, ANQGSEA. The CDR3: CSVKGQAHTEAFF. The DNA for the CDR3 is TGCAGCGTTAAGGGACAGGCGCACACTGAAGCTTTCTTT. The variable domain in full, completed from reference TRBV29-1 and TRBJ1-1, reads SAVISQKPSRDICQRGTSLTIQCQVDSQVTMMFWYRQQPGQSLTLIATANQGSEATYESGFVIDKFPISRPNLTFSTLTVSNMSPEDSSIYLCSVKGQAHTEAFFGQGTRLTVV.

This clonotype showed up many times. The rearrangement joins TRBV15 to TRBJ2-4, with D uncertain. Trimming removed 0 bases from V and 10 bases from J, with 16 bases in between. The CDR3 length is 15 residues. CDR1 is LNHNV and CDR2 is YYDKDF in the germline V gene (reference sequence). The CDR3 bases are TGTGCCACCAGCAGAGATCCGACCACACGGACGATTCAGTACTTC. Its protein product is CATSRDPTTRTIQYF.

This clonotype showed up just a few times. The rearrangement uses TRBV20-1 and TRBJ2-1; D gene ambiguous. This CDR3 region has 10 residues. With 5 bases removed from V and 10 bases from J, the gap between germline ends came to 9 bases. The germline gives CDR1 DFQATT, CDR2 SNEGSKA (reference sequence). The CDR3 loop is CSAGPPEQFF. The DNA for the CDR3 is TGCAGTGCTGGGCCCCCCGAGCAGTTCTTC.

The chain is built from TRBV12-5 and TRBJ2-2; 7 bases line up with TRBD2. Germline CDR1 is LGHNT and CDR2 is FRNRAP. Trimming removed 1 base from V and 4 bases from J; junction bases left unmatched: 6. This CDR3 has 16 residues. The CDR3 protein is CASGLGEREGTGELFF. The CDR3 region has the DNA TGTGCTAGTGGTTTGGGCGAGCGGGAAGGCACCGGGGAGCTGTTTTTT.

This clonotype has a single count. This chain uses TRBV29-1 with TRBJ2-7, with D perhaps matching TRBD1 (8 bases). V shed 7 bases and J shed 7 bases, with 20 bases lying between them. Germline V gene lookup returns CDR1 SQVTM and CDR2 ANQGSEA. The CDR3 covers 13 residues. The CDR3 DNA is TGCAGCGGAGACAGGGGAGGGGACAATGAGCAGTACTTC. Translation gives CSGDRGGDNEQYF.

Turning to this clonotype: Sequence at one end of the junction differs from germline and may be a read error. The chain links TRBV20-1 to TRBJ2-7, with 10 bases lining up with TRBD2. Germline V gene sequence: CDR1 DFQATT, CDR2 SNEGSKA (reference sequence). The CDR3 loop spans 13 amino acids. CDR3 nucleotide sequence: TGCAGTGCTCGGACTAGCGGCTCCTACGAGCGGTACTTC. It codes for CSARTSGSYERYF.

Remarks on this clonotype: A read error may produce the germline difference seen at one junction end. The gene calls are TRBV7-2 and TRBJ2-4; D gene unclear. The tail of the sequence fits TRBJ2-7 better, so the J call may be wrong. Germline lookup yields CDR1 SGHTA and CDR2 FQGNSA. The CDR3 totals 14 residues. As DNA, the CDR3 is TGTGCCAGCGGCTTCGGGCCTCAACTTTACGAGCAGTACTTC. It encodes CASGFGPQLYEQYF.

CDR3 coding DNA: TGTGCCAGCAGTCCTTGGACAGGGATAGAGCAAGAGACCCAGTACTTC. Protein sequence: CASSPWTGIEQETQYF. V is TRBV27 and J is TRBJ2-5; 8 bases agree with TRBD1. CDR1 MNHEY and CDR2 SMNVEV come from the germline V gene (reference sequence). This CDR3 region has 16 residues. V trimming: 5 bases; J trimming: 2 bases; junction bases outside the gene matches: 10.

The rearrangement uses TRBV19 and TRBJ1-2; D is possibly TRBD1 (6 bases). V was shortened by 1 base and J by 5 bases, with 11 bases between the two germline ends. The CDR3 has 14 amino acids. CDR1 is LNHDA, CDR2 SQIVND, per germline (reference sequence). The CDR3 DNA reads TGTGCCAGTAGTATAGCCGGGACACCTTATGGCTACACCTTC. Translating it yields CASSIAGTPYGYTF. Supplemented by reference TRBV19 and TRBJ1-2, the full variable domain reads DGGITQSPKYLFRKEGQNVTLSCEQNLNHDAMYWYRQDPGQGLRLIYYSQIVNDFQKGDIAEGYSVSREKKESFPLTVTSAQKNPTAFYLCASSIAGTPYGYTFGSGTRLTVV.

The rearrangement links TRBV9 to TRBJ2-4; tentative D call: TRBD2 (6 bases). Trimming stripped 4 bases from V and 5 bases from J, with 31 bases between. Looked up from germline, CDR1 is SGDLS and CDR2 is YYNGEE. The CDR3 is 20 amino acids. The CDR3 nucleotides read TGTGCCAGCAGCCTCCGACCCGATTTACCTGCGCGGGGCCGGGAAAACATTCAGTACTTC. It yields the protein CASSLRPDLPARGRENIQYF.

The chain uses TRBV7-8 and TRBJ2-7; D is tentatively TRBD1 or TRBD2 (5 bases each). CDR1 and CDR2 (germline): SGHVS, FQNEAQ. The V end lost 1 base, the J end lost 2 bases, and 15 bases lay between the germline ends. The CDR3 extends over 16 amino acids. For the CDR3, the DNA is TGTGCCAGCAGCTTAGTAGCCGGGACGGGACCCTACGAGCAGTACTTC. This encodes CASSLVAGTGPYEQYF.

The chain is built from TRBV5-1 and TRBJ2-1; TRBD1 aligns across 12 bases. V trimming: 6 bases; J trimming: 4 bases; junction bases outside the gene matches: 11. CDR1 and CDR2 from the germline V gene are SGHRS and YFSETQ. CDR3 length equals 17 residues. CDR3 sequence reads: CASTYLGGQGAYNEQFF. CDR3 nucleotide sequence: TGCGCCAGCACCTACCTGGGGGGACAGGGGGCTTACAATGAGCAGTTCTTC. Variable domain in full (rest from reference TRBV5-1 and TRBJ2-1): KAGVTQTPRYLIKTRGQQVTLSCSPISGHRSVSWYQQTPGQGLQFLFEYFSETQRNKGNFPGRFSGRQFSNSRSEMNVSTLELGDSALYLCASTYLGGQGAYNEQFFGPGTRLTVL.

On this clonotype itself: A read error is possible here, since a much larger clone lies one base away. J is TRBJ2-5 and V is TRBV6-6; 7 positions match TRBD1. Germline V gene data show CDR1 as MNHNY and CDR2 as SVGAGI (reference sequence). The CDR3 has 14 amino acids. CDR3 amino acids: CASSYSRGQGTQYF. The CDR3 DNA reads TGTGCCAGCAGTTACTCGAGGGGGCAAGGGACCCAGTACTTC.

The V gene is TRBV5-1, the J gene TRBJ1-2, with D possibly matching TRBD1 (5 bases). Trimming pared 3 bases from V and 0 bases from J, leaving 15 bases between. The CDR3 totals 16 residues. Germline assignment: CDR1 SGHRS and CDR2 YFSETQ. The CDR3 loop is CASSSRDPKANYGYTF. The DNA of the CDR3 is TGCGCCAGCAGCTCCCGGGACCCTAAGGCTAACTATGGCTACACCTTC. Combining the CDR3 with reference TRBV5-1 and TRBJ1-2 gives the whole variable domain KAGVTQTPRYLIKTRGQQVTLSCSPISGHRSVSWYQQTPGQGLQFLFEYFSETQRNKGNFPGRFSGRQFSNSRSEMNVSTLELGDSALYLCASSSRDPKANYGYTFGSGTRLTVV.

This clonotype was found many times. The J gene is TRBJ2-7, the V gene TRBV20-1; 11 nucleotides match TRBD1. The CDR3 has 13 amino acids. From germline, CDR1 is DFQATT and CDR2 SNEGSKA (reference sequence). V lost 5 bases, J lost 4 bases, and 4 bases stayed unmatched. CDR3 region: CSAFGTGGYEQYF. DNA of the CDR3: TGCAGTGCTTTTGGGACAGGGGGTTACGAGCAGTACTTC.

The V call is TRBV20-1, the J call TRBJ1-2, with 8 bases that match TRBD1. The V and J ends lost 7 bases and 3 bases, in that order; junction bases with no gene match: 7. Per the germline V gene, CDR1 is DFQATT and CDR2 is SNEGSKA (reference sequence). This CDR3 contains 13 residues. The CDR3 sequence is CSGLQGEDYGYTF. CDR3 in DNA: TGCAGTGGATTACAGGGGGAGGACTATGGCTACACCTTC.

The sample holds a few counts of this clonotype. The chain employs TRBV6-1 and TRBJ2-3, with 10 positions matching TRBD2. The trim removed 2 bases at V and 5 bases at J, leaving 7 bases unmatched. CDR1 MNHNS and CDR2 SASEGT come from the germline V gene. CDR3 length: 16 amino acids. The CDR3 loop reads CASSEWTSGGKDTQYF. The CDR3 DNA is TGTGCCAGCAGTGAATGGACTAGCGGTGGGAAAGATACGCAGTATTTT.

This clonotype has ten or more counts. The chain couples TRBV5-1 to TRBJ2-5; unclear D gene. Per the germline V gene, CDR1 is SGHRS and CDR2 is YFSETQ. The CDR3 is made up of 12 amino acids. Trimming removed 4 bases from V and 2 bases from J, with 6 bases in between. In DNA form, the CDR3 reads TGCGCCAGCAGCCGAATTCAAGAGACCCAGTACTTC. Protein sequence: CASSRIQETQYF.

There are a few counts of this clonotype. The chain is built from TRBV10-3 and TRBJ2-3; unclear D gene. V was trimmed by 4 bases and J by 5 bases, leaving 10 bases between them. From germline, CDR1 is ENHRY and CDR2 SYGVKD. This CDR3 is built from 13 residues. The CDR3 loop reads CAISVGLGDTQYF. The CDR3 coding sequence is TGTGCCATCAGTGTAGGGCTAGGAGATACGCAGTATTTT.

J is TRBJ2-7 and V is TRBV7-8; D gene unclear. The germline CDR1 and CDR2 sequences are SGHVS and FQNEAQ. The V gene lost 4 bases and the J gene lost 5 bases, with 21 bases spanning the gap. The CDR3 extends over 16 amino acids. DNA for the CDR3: TGTGCCAGCAGCTCCTACGGGCGGCTGTATCACCACGAGCAGTACTTC. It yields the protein CASSSYGRLYHHEQYF.

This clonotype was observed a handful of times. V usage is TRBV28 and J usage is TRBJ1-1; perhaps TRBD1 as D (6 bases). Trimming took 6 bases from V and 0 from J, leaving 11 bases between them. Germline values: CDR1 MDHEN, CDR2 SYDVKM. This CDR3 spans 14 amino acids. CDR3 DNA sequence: TGTGCCAGCAGCTGGACAGCCTTGAACACTGAAGCTTTCTTT. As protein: CASSWTALNTEAFF.

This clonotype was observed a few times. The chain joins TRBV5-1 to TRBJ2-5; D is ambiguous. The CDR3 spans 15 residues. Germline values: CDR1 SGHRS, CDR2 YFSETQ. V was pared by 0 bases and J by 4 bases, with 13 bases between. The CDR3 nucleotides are TGCGCCAGCAGCTTGGAGGTTCAGGCCAGAGAGACCCAGTACTTC. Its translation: CASSLEVQARETQYF.

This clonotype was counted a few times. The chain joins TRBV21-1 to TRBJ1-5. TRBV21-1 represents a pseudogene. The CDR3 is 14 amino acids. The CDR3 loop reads CASSKAESNQPQHF. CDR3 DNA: TGTGCCAGCAGCAAAGCAGAGAGCAATCAGCCCCAGCATTTT.

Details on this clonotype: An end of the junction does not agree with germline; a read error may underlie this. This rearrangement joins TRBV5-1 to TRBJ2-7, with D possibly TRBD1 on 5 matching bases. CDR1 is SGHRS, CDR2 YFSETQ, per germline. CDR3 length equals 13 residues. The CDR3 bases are TGCGCCGGCAGCTTGCTACAGGAGTGCGAGCAGTACTTC. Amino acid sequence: CAGSLLQECEQYF.